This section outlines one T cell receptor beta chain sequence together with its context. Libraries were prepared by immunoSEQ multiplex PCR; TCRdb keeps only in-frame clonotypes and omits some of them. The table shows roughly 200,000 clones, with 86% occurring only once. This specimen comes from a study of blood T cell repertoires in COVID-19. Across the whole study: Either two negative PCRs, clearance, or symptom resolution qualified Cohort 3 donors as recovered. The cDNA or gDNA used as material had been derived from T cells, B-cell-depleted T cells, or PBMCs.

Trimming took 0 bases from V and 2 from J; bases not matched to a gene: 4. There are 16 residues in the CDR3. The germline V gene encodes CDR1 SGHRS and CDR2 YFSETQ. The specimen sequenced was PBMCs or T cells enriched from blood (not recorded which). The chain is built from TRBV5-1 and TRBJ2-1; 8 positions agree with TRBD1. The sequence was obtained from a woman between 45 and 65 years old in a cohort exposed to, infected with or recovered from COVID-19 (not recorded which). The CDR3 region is CASSLATGVPYNEQFF. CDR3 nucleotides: TGCGCCAGCAGCTTGGCGACAGGGGTTCCCTACAATGAGCAGTTCTTC. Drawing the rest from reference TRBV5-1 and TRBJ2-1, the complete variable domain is KAGVTQTPRYLIKTRGQQVTLSCSPISGHRSVSWYQQTPGQGLQFLFEYFSETQRNKGNFPGRFSGRQFSNSRSEMNVSTLELGDSALYLCASSLATGVPYNEQFFGPGTRLTVL.